One and the same sample provided the 19 T cell receptor beta chains below, sequenced in a study of OX40 agonist ivuxolimab in advanced cancers. The method was immunoSEQ multiplex PCR; TCRdb's version includes in-frame clones alone and lacks a portion of them. The table includes about 72,000 clones, roughly 87% detected once. The material was CD4+ or CD8+ T cells sorted from blood, obtained in a trial of the OX40 agonist ivuxolimab. The source of these receptors is an adult with an advanced solid tumor such as melanoma, head and neck, liver or kidney cancer.

The chain is built from TRBV2 and TRBJ2-7, with 8 bases matching TRBD1. The CDR3 totals 14 residues. Trimming took 3 bases from V and 3 from J; bases not matched to a gene: 4. Germline V lookup: CDR1 SNHLY, CDR2 FYNNEI. CDR3 amino acids: CASSDSRGRYEQYF. As DNA, the CDR3 is TGTGCCAGCAGTGATTCCAGGGGGCGCTACGAGCAGTACTTC.

This chain links TRBV18 with TRBJ1-4; perhaps TRBD1 as D (5 bases). V was clipped by 3 bases and J by 1 base, with 9 bases between them. The CDR3 is 15 amino acids. CDR1 and CDR2 from the germline V gene are KGHSH and LQKENI. The CDR3 is CASSPGQGTNEKLFF. The CDR3 nucleotides are TGTGCCAGCTCACCGGGGCAGGGAACTAATGAAAAACTGTTTTTT.

The chain recombines TRBV18 with TRBJ2-3, with a possible D match to TRBD2 (5 bases). The length of the CDR3 is 16 residues. Per germline, CDR1 KGHSH and CDR2 LQKENI. V was shortened by 0 bases and J by 5 bases, with 15 bases between the two germline ends. Written as DNA, the CDR3 is TGTGCCAGCTCACCACCCTCTGGAGGAGATGGAGATACGCAGTATTTT. This encodes CASSPPSGGDGDTQYF.

As for this clone: The same CDR3 also results from other DNA sequences found in this sample. The chain has TRBV7-8 and TRBJ2-5; D is possibly TRBD1 or TRBD2 (5 bases each). CDR1 and CDR2 (germline): SGHVS, FQNEAQ. The CDR3 contains 14 residues. V was trimmed by 5 bases and J by 1 base, leaving 11 bases between them. CDR3 nucleotide sequence: TGTGCCAGCAGCCGGGGACGGACCCAAGAGACCCAGTACTTC. The encoded protein is CASSRGRTQETQYF.

This rearrangement joins TRBV11-2 to TRBJ2-1; D is uncertain. The length of the CDR3 is 14 residues. The ends were cut back, 0 bases at V and 8 bases at J, with 11 bases in the middle. CDR1 is SGHAT, CDR2 FQNNGV, per germline. CDR3 in DNA: TGTGCCAGCAGCTTAGAATACGACATCTATGAGCAGTTCTTC. Encoded protein: CASSLEYDIYEQFF. The complete variable domain, with remaining parts taken from reference TRBV11-2 and TRBJ2-1, reads EAGVAQSPRYKIIEKRQSVAFWCNPISGHATLYWYQQILGQGPKLLIQFQNNGVVDDSQLPKDRFSAERLKGVDSTLKIQPAKLEDSAVYLCASSLEYDIYEQFFGPGTRLTVL.

V gene TRBV11-2 combines with J gene TRBJ1-2, with D perhaps matching TRBD1 (6 bases). Trimming pared 1 base from V and 8 bases from J, leaving 11 bases between. The CDR3 loop spans 13 amino acids. Germline loops: CDR1 SGHAT, CDR2 FQNNGV. CDR3 in amino acids: CASSLVGGEGYTF. CDR3 sequence (DNA): TGTGCCAGCAGCTTAGTGGGGGGCGAAGGCTACACCTTC.

This chain joins TRBV28 and TRBJ2-2, with TRBD1 matching 9 bases. The V segment lost 3 bases and the J segment 5 bases; nucleotides outside the gene matches: 7. The length of the CDR3 is 16 residues. The germline CDR1 and CDR2 sequences are MDHEN and SYDVKM. The CDR3 spells CASSLGGTGKTGELFF. In DNA form, the CDR3 reads TGTGCCAGCAGTTTGGGGGGGACAGGGAAAACCGGGGAGCTGTTTTTT.

This clone was seen only a few times. The chain couples TRBV6-1 to TRBJ2-3; D unresolved. V was clipped by 7 bases and J by 1 base, with 9 bases between them. This CDR3 has 13 residues. CDR1 MNHNS and CDR2 SASEGT come from the germline V gene. This chain's CDR3 is CASTIPGTDTQYF. DNA for the CDR3: TGTGCCAGCACGATACCGGGCACAGATACGCAGTATTTT.

There are a few counts of this clone. The chain uses TRBV6-5 and TRBJ1-4; D is perhaps TRBD1 (5 bases). The CDR3 spans 10 residues. Trimming cost V 8 bases and J 8 bases, with 6 bases left between them. CDR1 MNHEY and CDR2 SVGAGI come from the germline V gene. DNA for the CDR3: TGTGCCAGCTGGGGGGAAAAACTGTTTTTT. Protein sequence: CASWGEKLFF.

There are a few counts of this clone. V usage is TRBV5-1 and J usage is TRBJ2-1, with D possibly matching TRBD1 (6 bases). CDR3 length: 13 residues. CDR1 is SGHRS, CDR2 YFSETQ, per germline. V was trimmed by 0 bases and J by 6 bases, leaving 7 bases between them. CDR3 DNA sequence: TGCGCCAGCAGCTTGGTACAGGGCAATGAGCAGTTCTTC. Residues: CASSLVQGNEQFF.

The chain couples TRBV11-3 to TRBJ1-1; D uncertain. The length of the CDR3 is 13 residues. Germline V gene lookup returns CDR1 SGHNT and CDR2 YENEEA. The ends were cut back, 5 bases at V and 0 bases at J, with 7 bases in the middle. CDR3 amino acids: CASSGSLNTEAFF. DNA of the CDR3: TGTGCCAGCAGCGGAAGCCTGAACACTGAAGCTTTCTTT.

This chain connects TRBV15 to TRBJ2-7, with D perhaps given as TRBD1 or TRBD2 (5 bases each). Germline CDR1 LNHNV, CDR2 YYDKDF (reference sequence). CDR3 length: 16 amino acids. V lost 1 base and J 9 bases, leaving 22 bases between the germline ends. The CDR3 DNA sequence: TGTGCCACCAGCAGAGCAGTACCGGGACCAACCAACGCGCAGTACTTC. Its translation is CATSRAVPGPTNAQYF.

The chain uses TRBV7-3 and TRBJ2-1; D unresolved. Trimming took off 5 bases at V and 8 bases at J, with 16 bases between the two ends. The CDR3 spans 14 residues. Looked up from germline, CDR1 is SGHTA and CDR2 is FQGTGA. CDR3 loop: CASSALPGMDEQFF. CDR3 bases: TGTGCCAGCAGCGCCCTGCCCGGCATGGATGAGCAGTTCTTC.

The rearrangement uses TRBV7-6 and TRBJ2-1; tentative D call: TRBD1 (7 bases). The V end lost 1 base, the J end lost 6 bases, and 16 bases lay between the germline ends. The germline V gene encodes CDR1 SGHVS and CDR2 FNYEAQ. The CDR3 has 16 residues. CDR3 nucleotides: TGTGCCAGCAGCTTAGAGGGGGCGGGACGGGGCAATGAGCAGTTCTTC. Amino acid sequence: CASSLEGAGRGNEQFF.

This chain uses TRBV18 with TRBJ1-1, with D perhaps TRBD1 (6 bases). The V end lost 6 bases, the J end lost 6 bases, and 14 bases lay between the germline ends. The CDR3 contains 13 residues. CDR1 and CDR2 (germline): KGHSH, LQKENI. DNA of the CDR3: TGTGCCAGCTCCCGACAGGATCGATCTGAAGCTTTCTTT. This gives the protein CASSRQDRSEAFF.

Points on this clone: The identical CDR3 is also encoded by other nucleotide sequences in the sample. The chain has TRBV10-3 and TRBJ2-5; D unresolved. Trimming cost V 2 bases and J 2 bases, with 3 bases left between them. Germline V gives CDR1 ENHRY, CDR2 SYGVKD. This CDR3 has 12 amino acids. The CDR3 spells CAISEAQETQYF. In nucleotides, the CDR3 is TGTGCCATCAGTGAGGCACAAGAGACCCAGTACTTC.

V gene TRBV4-2 combines with J gene TRBJ2-4; possible D gene TRBD2, 5 bases. Trimming shortened V by 5 bases and J by 2 bases, and 19 bases separated the two germline ends. In germline, CDR1 is LGHNA, CDR2 YNFKEQ. The CDR3 covers 17 residues. CDR3 loop: CASSRDPSGVPKNIQYF. The CDR3 region has the DNA TGTGCCAGCAGCAGAGACCCGAGCGGAGTCCCCAAAAACATTCAGTACTTC.

V gene TRBV7-3 combines with J gene TRBJ2-1; D is possibly TRBD2 (6 bases). This CDR3 region has 13 residues. Trimming left V 6 bases short and J 7 bases short, with 13 bases between. Looked up from germline, CDR1 is SGHTA and CDR2 is FQGTGA. The CDR3 sequence is CASRGGVRNEQFF. The CDR3 nucleotides read TGTGCCAGCAGGGGCGGGGTTCGGAATGAGCAGTTCTTC.

This sequence joins TRBV11-2 and TRBJ2-5; the D is unclear. Between the trimmed V and J ends, which lost 0 bases and 5 bases, there was a span of 7 bases. The CDR3 has 13 residues. Germline CDR1 reads SGHAT; CDR2 reads FQNNGV. CDR3 DNA: TGTGCCAGCAGCTTAGACTCGGTGGAGACCCAGTACTTC. Translation: CASSLDSVETQYF.